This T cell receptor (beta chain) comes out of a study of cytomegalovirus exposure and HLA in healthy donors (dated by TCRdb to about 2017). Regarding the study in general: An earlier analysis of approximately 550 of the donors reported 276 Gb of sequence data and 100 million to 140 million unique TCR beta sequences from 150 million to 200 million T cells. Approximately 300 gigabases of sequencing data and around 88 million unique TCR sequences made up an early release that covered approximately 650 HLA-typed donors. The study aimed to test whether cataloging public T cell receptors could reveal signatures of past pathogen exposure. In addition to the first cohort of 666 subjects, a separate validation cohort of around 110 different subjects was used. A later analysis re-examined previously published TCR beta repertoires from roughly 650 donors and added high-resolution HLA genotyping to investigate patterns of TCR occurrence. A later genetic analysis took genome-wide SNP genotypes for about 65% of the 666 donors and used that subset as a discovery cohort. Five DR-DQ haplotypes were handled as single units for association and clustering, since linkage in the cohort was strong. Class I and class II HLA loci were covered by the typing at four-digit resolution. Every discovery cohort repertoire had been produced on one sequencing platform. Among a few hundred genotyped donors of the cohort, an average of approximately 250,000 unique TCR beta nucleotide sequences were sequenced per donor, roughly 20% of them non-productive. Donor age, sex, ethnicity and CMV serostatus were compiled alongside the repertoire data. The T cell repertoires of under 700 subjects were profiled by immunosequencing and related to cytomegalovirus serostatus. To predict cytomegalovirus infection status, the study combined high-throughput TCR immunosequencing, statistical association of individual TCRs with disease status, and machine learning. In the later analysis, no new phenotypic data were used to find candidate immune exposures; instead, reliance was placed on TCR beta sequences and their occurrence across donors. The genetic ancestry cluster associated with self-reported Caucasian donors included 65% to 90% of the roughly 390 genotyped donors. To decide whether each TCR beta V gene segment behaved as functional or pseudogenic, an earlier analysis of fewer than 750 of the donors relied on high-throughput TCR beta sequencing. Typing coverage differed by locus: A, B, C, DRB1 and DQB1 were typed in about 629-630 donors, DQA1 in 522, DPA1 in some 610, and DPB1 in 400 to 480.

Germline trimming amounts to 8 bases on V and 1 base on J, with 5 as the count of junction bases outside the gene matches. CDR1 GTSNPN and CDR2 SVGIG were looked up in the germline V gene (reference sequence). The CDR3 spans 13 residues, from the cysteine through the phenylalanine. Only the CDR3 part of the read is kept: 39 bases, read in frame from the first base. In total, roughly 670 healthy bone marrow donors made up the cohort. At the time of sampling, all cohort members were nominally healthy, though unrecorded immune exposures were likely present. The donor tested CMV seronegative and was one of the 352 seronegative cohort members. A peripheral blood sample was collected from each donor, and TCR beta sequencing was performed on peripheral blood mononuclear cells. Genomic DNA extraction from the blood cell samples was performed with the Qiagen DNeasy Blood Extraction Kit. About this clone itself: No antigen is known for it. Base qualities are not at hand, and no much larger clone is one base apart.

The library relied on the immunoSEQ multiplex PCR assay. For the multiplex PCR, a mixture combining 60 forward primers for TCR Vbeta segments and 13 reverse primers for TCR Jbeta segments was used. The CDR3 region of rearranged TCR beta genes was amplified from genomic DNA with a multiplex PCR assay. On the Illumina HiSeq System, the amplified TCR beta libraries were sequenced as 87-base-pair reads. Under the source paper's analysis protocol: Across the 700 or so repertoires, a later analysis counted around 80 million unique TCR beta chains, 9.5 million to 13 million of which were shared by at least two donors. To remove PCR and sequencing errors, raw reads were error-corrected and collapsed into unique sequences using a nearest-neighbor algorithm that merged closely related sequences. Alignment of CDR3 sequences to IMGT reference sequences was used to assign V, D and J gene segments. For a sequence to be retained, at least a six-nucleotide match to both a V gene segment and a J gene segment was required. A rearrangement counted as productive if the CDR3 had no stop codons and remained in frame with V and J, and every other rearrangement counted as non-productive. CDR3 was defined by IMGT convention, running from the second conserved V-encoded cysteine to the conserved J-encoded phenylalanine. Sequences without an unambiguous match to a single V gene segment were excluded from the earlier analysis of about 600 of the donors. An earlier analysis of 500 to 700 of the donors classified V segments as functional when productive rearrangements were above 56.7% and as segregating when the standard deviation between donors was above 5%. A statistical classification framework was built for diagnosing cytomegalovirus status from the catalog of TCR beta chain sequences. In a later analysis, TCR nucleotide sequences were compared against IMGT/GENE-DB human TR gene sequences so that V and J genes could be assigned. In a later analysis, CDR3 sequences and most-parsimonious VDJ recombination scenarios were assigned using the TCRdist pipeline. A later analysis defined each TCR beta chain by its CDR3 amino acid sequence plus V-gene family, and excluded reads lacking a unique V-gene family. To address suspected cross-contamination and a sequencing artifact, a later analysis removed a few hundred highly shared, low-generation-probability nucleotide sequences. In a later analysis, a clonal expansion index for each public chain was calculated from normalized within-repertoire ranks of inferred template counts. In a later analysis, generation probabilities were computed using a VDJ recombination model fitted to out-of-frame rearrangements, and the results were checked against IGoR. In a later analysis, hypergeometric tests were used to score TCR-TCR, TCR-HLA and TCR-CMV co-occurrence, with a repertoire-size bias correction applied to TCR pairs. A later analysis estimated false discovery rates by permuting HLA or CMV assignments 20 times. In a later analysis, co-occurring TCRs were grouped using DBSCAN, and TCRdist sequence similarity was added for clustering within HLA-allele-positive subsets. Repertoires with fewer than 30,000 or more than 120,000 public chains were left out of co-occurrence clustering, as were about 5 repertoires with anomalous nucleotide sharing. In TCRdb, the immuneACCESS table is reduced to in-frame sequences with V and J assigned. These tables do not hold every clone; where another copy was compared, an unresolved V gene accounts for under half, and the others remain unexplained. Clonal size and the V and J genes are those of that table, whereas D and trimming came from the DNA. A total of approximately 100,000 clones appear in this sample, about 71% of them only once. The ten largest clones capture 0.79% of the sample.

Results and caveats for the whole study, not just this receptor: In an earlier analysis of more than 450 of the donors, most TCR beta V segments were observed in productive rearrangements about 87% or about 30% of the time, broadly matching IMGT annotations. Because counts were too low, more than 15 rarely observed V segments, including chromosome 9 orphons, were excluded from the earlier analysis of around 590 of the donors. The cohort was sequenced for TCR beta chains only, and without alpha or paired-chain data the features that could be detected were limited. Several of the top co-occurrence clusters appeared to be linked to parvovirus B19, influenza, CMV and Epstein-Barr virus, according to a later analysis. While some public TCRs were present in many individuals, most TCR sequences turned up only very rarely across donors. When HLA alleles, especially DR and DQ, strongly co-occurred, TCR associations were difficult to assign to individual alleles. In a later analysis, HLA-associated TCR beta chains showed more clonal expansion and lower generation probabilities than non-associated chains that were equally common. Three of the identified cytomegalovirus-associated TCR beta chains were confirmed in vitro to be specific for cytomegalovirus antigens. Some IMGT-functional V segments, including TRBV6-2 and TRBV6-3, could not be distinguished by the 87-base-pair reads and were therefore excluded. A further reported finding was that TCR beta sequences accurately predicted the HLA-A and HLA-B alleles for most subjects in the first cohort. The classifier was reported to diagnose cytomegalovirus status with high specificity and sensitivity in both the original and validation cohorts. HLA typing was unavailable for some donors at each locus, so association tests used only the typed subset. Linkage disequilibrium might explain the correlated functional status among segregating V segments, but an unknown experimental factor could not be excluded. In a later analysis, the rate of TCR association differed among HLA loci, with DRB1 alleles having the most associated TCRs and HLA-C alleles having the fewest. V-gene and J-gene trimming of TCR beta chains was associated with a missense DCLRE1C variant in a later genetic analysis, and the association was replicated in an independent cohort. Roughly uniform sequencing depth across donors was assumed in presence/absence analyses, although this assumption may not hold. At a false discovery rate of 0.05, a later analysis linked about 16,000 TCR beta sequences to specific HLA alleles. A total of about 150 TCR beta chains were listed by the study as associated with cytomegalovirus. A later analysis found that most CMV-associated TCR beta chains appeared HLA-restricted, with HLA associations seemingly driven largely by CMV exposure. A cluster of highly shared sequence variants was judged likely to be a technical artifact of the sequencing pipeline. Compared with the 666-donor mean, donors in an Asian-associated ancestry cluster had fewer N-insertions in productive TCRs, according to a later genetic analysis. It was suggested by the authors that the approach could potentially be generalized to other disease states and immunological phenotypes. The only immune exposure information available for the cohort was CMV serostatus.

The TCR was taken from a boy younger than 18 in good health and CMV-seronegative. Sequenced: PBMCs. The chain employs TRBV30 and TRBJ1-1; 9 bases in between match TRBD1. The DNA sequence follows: TGTGCCGGTCACAGGGGGCCGAACACTGAAGCTTTCTTT. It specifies CAGHRGPNTEAFF.